What follows is one TCR beta chain and its context. Trimming removed 6 bases from V and 6 bases from J; junction bases left unmatched: 11. The germline V gene has CDR1 DFQATT and CDR2 SNEGSKA (reference sequence). This CDR3 contains 15 residues. The sample belongs to a study of spatial heterogeneity in lung cancer. Study-wide background: Sequenced follow-up PBMC samples came a median of about 24 months after resection, where available. Alpha-chain sequences were detected in numbers that were consistently lower than beta-chain sequences.

Each molecule of TCR cDNA was tagged with one unique molecular identifier. TCRdb called the 5' RACE reads again in MiXCR, with one record for every CDR3 protein. The table lists approximately 100,000 distinct CDR3 sequences, roughly a fifth of them singletons. The time point here: blood at routine non-recurrence follow-up after resection. Unsorted whole RNA from tumor, nontumor lung or frozen PBMC underwent sequencing. The V and J genes are TRBV20-1 and TRBJ2-3; 11 bases map to TRBD2. Sequencing used PBMCs, obtained at follow-up. The TCR was taken from a male donor with early-stage non-small cell lung cancer. CDR3 in DNA: TGCAGTGCAATCTTTAGCGGGAGGGCCAGGGATACGCAGTATTTT. It specifies CSAIFSGRARDTQYF.